The T cell receptor beta chain described here comes from a study of T cell responses to AZD1222 COVID-19 vaccine. Study results and limitations: Females outnumbered males among donors, who were mostly white British; clonal diversity was possibly underestimated. CD4 TCRs covered the whole spike, strongest at regions 160-218 and 743-854. Repertoire sampling was restricted to post-peak T cell response timepoints.

The table came from immunoSEQ multiplex PCR; TCRdb's copy has only in-frame clones and leaves some out. The repertoire includes 150,000 or so clones, roughly 90% of them detected once, and around 6% sits in the top ten. CDR3 size: 18 residues. V lost 3 bases and J lost 0, with 21 bases in between. The germline V gene encodes CDR1 LNHDA and CDR2 SQIVND (reference sequence). With regard to this clone: The antigen is undetermined.

Sequencing was performed on peripheral blood, taken on day 0 of AZD1222 vaccination. J is TRBJ2-7 and V is TRBV19; maybe TRBD1 (7 bases). This TCR came from an adult in good health. CDR3 coding DNA: TGTGCCAGTAGTATCATGCGAGGGGGCGGGACCAGCTCCTACGAGCAGTACTTC. It translates to CASSIMRGGGTSSYEQYF. Based on the CDR3 plus reference TRBV19 and TRBJ2-7, the full variable domain is DGGITQSPKYLFRKEGQNVTLSCEQNLNHDAMYWYRQDPGQGLRLIYYSQIVNDFQKGDIAEGYSVSREKKESFPLTVTSAQKNPTAFYLCASSIMRGGGTSSYEQYFGPGTRLTVT.